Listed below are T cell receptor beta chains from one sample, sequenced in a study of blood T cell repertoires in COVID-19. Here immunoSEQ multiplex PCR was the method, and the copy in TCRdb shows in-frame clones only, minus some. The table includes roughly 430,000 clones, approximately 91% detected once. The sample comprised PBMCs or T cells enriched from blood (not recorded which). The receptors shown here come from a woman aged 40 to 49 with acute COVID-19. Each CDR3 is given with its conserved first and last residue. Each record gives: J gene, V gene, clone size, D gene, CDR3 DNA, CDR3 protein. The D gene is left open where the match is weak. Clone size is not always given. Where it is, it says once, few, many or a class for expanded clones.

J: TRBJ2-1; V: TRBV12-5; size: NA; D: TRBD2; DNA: TGTGCTAGTGGTTTGGTCCCTAGCGGGGGGGTTGATGAGCAGTTCTTC; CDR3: CASGLVPSGGVDEQFF
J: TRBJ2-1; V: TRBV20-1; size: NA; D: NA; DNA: TGCAGTGCTAGATCCTGGAGTGAGCAGTTCTTC; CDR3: CSARSWSEQFF
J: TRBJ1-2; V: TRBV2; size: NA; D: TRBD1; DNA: TGTGCCAGCAGGGAAGGGACAGGGGCTAACTATGGCTACACCTTC; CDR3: CASREGTGANYGYTF
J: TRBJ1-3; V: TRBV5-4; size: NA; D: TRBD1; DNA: TGTGCCAGCAGCCTGGACAGGGGGCCTGCAAACACCATATATTTT; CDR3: CASSLDRGPANTIYF
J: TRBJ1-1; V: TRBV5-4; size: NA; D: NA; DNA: TGTGCCAGCAGCTTAGCAGGGGCAAACACTGAAGCTTTCTTT; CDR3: CASSLAGANTEAFF
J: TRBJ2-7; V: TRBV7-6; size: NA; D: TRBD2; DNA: TGTGCCAGCAGCCGGACTAGCGGGGGCAGATTCTACGAGCAGTACTTC; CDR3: CASSRTSGGRFYEQYF
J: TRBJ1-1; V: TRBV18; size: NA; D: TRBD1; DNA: TGTGCCAGCTCACCCCGGGACAGGGACACTGAAGCTTTCTTT; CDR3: CASSPRDRDTEAFF
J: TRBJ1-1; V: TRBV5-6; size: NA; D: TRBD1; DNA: TGTGCCAGCAGCTTAGGACAGGTGAACACTGAAGCTTTCTTT; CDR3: CASSLGQVNTEAFF
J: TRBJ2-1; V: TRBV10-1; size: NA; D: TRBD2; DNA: TGCGCCAGCAGAGGACTAGCGGGGGGGCCACATGAGCAGTTCTTC; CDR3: CASRGLAGGPHEQFF
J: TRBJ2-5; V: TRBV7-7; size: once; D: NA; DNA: TGTGCCAGCAGCTCCGCCGGGAGCCCCTTCCAAGAGACCCAGTACTTC; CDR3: CASSSAGSPFQETQYF
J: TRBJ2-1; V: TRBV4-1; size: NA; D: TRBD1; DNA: TGCGCCAGCAGCCAAGTCGGGACAGGGGGCCCCAATGAGCAGTTCTTC; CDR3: CASSQVGTGGPNEQFF
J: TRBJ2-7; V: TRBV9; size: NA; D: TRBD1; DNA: TGTGCCAGCAGCGTAGGAGGGGGCACCCTAAGCGACGAGCAGTACTTC; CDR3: CASSVGGGTLSDEQYF
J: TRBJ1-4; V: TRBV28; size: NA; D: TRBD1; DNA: TGTGCCAGCAGCAACGGACAGGGTAGGCTTCGTGAAAAACTGTTTTTT; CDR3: CASSNGQGRLREKLFF
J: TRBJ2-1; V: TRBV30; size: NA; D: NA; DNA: TGTGCCTGGAGTATGACGCGCCGGGACAATGAGCAGTTCTTC; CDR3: CAWSMTRRDNEQFF
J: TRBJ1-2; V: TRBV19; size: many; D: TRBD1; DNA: TGTGCCAGTAGTAACCAGGGGGCGAGGTCCGGCTACACCTTC; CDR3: CASSNQGARSGYTF
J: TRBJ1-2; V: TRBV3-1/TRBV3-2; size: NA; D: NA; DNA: TGTGCCAGCAGCCTACAGGTCGTCGGCTATGGCTACACCTTC; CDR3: CASSLQVVGYGYTF
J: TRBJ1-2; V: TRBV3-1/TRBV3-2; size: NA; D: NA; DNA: TGTGCCAGCGCACAGCCTAACTATGGCTACACCTTC; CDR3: CASAQPNYGYTF
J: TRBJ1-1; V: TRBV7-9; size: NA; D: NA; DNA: TGTGCCAGCAGCTTGGGCAGGGGCAGGTGGACTGAAGCTTTCTTT; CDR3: CASSLGRGRWTEAFF
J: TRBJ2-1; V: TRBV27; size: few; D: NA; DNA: TGTGCCAGCAGTTTATGGCGGGACAATGAGCAGTTCTTC; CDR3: CASSLWRDNEQFF
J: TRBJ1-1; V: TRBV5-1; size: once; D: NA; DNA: TGCGCCAGCAGCTTCGCAGGGGCAAACACTGAAGCTTTCTTT; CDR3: CASSFAGANTEAFF
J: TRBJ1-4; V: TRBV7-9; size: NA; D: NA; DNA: TGTGCCAGCAGCTTTAAGGGGCCCGAAAAACTGTTTTTT; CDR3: CASSFKGPEKLFF
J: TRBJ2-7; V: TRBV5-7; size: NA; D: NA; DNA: TGTGCCAGCAGCTTGAGTTTCGGTCACGAGCAGTACTTC; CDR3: CASSLSFGHEQYF
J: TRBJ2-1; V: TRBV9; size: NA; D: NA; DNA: TGTGCCAGCAGCGTAAGGGGTCAAGCGTGGAATGAGCAGTTCTTC; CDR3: CASSVRGQAWNEQFF
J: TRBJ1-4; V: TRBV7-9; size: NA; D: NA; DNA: TGTGCCAGCAGCTTCGACAGGTGGGATGAAAAACTGTTTTTT; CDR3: CASSFDRWDEKLFF
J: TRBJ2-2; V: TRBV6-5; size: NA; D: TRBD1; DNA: TGTGCCAGCACCAAGGACAGGGGGGACACCGGGGAGCTGTTTTTT; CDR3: CASTKDRGDTGELFF
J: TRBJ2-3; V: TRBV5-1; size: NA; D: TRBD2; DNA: TGCGCCAGCAGCCCTCGGACAGGCGGAATGGGACTAGCGGGGGGCCACACAGATACGCAGTATTTT; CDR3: CASSPRTGGMGLAGGHTDTQYF
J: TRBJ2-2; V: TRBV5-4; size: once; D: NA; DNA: TGTGCCAGCAGCTTAGATCCCACTGGGGAGCTGTTTTTT; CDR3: CASSLDPTGELFF
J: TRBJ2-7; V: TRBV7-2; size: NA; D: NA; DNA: TGTGCCAGCAGCTTATTCAGCTCCTACGAGCAGTACTTC; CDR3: CASSLFSSYEQYF
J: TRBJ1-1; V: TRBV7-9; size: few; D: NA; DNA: TGTGCCAGCAGCTTAGAAGGGGGCACTGAAGCTTTCTTT; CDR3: CASSLEGGTEAFF
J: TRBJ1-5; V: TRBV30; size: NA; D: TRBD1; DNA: TGTGCCTGGTCACAGGGGTTGGGCAATCAGCCCCAGCATTTT; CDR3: CAWSQGLGNQPQHF
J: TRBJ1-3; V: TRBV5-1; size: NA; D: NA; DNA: TGCGCCAGCAGCGCGGGGGTTGGAAACACCATATATTTT; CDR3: CASSAGVGNTIYF
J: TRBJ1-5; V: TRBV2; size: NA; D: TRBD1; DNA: TGTGCCAGCAGTAAGAAAGGGGGCTCTCAGCCCCAGCATTTT; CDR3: CASSKKGGSQPQHF
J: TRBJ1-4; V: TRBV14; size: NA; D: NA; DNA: TGTGCCAGCAGCCAAGATCCGGGGAGGGATGAAAAACTGTTTTTT; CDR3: CASSQDPGRDEKLFF
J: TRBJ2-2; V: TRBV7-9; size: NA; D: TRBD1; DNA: TGTGCCAGCAGCTTGACAGGGCTCGCCGGGGAGCTGTTTTTT; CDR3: CASSLTGLAGELFF
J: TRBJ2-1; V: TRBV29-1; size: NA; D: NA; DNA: TGCAGCTTTAGTAATCGGGGTAGGTACAATGAGCAGTTCTTC; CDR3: CSFSNRGRYNEQFF
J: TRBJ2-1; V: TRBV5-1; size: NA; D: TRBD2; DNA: TGCGCCAGCAGCTTGGCGCTAGCGGGGGGGCCCGGTAATGAGCAGTTCTTC; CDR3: CASSLALAGGPGNEQFF
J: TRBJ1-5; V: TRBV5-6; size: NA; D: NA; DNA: TGTGCCAGCAGCCAAAACACCGGCGGGCCCCAGCATTTT; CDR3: CASSQNTGGPQHF
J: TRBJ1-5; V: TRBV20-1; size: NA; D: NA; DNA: TGCAGTGTAGGGGGTATGCAGCCCCAGCATTTT; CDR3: CSVGGMQPQHF
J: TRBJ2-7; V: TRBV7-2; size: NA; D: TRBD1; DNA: TGTGCCAGCAGCCCCGGGACAGGGAGCTCCTACGAGCAGTACTTC; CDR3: CASSPGTGSSYEQYF
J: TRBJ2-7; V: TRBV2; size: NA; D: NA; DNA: TGTGCCAGCAGCCAAAACAGGGTCTCTCCGGGCGAGCAGTACTTC; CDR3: CASSQNRVSPGEQYF
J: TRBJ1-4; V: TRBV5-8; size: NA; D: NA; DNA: TGTGCCAGCAGCCCGCGCGTTTTAGTGGATGAAAAACTGTTTTTT; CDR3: CASSPRVLVDEKLFF
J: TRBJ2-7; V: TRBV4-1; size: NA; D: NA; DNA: TGCGCCAGCAGCCAGCACCGGGACTTAGGCTACGAGCAGTACTTC; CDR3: CASSQHRDLGYEQYF
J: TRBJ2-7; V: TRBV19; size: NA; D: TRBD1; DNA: TGTGCCAGTAGTATGGGGGACAGCTTAACCTACGAGCAGTACTTC; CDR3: CASSMGDSLTYEQYF
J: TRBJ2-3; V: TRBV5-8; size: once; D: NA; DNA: TGTGCCAGCAGCCGTCAGGGGTATACGCAGTATTTT; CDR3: CASSRQGYTQYF
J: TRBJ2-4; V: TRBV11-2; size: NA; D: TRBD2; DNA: TGTGCCAGCAGCTTCTCCGCGGGGGTGAACATTCAGTACTTC; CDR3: CASSFSAGVNIQYF
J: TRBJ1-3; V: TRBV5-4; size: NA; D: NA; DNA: TGTGCCAGCAGCTTTTCCGGGACTTCCTCTGGAAACACCATATATTTT; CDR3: CASSFSGTSSGNTIYF
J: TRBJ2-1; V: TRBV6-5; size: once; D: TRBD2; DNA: TGTGCCAGCAGTTACGGTGGGACTACATACAATGAGCAGTTCTTC; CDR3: CASSYGGTTYNEQFF
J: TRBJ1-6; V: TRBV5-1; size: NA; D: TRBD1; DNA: TGCGCCAGCAAAACAGGGGTGAGTAATTCACCCCTCCACTTT; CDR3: CASKTGVSNSPLHF
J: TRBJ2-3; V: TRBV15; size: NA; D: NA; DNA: TGTGCCACCAGCAGAGTGTCTAGCGACACAGATACGCAGTATTTT; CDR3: CATSRVSSDTDTQYF
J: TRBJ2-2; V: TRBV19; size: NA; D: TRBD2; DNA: TGTGCCAGTAGTATTCGCGGGCTAGCGGGGAACACCGGGGAGCTGTTTTTT; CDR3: CASSIRGLAGNTGELFF
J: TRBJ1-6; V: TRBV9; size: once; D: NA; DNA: TGTGCCAGCAGCGTAGCCGGGAATTCACCCCTCCACTTT; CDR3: CASSVAGNSPLHF
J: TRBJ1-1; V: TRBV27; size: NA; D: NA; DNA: TGTGCCAGCGGGGGGGGCTTAATGAACACTGAAGCTTTCTTT; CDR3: CASGGGLMNTEAFF
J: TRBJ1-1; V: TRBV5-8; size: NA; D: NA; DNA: TGTGCCAGCAGCCGCGACAGAAACACTGAAGCTTTCTTT; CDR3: CASSRDRNTEAFF
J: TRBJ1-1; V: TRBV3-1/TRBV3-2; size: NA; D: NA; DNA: TGTGCCAGCAGCCAAGGTTCCCCCCACAAAGAAGCTTTCTTT; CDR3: CASSQGSPHKEAFF
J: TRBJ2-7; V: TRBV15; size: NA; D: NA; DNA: TGTGCCACCAGCAGAGATCGAGGGGGCTCCTACGAGCAGTACTTC; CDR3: CATSRDRGGSYEQYF
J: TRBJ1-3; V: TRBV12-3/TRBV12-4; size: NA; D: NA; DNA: TGTGCCAGCAGTTTCGGTTCTGGAAACACCATATATTTT; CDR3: CASSFGSGNTIYF
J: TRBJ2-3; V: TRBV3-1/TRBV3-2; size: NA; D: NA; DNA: TGTGCCAGCAGCCACGCCTTTGGTGGAGGCACAGATACGCAGTATTTT; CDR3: CASSHAFGGGTDTQYF
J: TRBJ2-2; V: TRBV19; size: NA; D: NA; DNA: TGTGCCAGTAGTATACGCCAGGTGGCCGGGGAGCTGTTTTTT; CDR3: CASSIRQVAGELFF
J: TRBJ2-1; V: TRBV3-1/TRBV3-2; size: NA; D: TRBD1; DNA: TGTGCCAGCAACCCTACAGGGGTGAGGGAGCAGTTCTTC; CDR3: CASNPTGVREQFF
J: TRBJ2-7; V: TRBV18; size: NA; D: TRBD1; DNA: TGTGCCAGCTCAACCTCAGGACAGGAGGTATCTCGCGAGCAGTACTTC; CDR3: CASSTSGQEVSREQYF